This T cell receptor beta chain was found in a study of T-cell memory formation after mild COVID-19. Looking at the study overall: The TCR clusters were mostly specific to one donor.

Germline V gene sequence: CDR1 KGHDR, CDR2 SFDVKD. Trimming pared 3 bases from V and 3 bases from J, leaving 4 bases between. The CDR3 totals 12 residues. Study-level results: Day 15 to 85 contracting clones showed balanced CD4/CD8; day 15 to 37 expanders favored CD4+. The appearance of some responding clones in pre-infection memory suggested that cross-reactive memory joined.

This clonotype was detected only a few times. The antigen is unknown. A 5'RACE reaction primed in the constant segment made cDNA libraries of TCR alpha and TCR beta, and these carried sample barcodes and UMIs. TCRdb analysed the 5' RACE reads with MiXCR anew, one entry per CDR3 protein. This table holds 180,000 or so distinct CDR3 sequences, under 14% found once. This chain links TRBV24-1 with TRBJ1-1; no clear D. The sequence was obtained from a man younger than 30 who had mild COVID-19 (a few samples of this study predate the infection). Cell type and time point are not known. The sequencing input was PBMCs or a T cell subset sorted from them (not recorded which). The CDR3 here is CATSDGDTEAFF. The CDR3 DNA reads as TGTGCCACCAGTGATGGGGACACTGAAGCTTTCTTT.